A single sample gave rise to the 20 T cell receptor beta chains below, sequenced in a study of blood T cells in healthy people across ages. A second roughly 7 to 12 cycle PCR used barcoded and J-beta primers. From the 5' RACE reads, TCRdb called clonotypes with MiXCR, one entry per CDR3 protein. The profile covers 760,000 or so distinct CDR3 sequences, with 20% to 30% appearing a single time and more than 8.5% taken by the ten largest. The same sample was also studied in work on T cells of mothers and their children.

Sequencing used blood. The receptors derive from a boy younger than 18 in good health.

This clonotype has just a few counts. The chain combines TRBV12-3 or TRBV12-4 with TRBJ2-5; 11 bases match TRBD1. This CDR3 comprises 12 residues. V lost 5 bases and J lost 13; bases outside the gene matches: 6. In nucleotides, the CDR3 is TGTGCCAGCAGTCTGGGGGACAGGGGGTCGTACTTC. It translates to CASSLGDRGSYF.

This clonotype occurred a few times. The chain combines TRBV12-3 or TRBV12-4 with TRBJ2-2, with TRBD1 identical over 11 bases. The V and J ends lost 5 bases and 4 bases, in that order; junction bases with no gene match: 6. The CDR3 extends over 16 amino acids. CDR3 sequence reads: CASSPTGTGGTGELFF. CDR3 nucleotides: TGTGCCAGCAGTCCGACCGGGACAGGGGGCACCGGGGAGCTGTTTTTT.

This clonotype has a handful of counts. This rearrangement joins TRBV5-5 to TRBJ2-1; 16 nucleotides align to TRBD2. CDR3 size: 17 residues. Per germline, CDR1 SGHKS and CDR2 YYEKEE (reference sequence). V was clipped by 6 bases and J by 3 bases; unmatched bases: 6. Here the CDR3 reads CASKPGLAGGYYNEQFF. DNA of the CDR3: TGTGCCAGCAAGCCGGGACTAGCGGGGGGGTACTACAATGAGCAGTTCTTC. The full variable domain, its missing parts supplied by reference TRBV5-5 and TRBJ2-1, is DAGVTQSPTHLIKTRGQQVTLRCSPISGHKSVSWYQQVLGQGPQFIFQYYEKEERGRGNFPDRFSARQFPNYSSELNVNALLLGDSALYLCASKPGLAGGYYNEQFFGPGTRLTVL.

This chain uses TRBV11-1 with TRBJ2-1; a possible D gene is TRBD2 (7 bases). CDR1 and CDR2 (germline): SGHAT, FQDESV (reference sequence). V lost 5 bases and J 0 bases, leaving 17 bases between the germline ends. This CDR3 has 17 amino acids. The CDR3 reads CASSLEGGSSSYNEQFF. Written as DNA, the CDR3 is TGTGCCAGCAGCCTAGAGGGGGGGTCTAGCTCCTACAATGAGCAGTTCTTC.

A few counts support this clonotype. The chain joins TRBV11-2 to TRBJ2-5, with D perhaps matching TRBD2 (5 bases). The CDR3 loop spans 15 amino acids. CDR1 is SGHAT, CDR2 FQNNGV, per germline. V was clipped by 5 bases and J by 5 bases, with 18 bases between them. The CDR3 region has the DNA TGTGCCAGCAGCCCGGGGTCACTTACGGCCGAGACCCAGTACTTC. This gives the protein CASSPGSLTAETQYF.

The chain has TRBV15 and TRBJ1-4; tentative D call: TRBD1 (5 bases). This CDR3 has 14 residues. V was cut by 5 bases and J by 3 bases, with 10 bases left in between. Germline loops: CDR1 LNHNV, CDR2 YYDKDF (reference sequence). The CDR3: CATSPRDPNEKLFF. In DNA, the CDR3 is TGTGCCACCAGCCCTCGGGACCCTAATGAAAAACTGTTTTTT.

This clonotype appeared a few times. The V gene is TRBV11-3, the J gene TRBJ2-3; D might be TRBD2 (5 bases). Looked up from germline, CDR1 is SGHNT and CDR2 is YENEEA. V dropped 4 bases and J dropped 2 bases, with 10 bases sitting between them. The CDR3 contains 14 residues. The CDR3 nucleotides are TGTGCCAGCAGCTACGGGGAAAACACAGATACGCAGTATTTT. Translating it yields CASSYGENTDTQYF. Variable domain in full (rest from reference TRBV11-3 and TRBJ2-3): EAGVVQSPRYKIIEKKQPVAFWCNPISGHNTLYWYLQNLGQGPELLIRYENEEAVDDSQLPKDRFSAERLKGVDSTLKIQPAELGDSAVYLCASSYGENTDTQYFGPGTRLTVL.

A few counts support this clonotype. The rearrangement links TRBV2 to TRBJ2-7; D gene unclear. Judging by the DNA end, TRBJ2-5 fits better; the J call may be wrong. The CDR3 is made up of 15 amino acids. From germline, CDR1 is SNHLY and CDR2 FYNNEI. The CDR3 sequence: CASSEQPGYQETQYF. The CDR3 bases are TGTGCCAGCAGCGAGCAGCCCGGGTACCAAGAGACCCAGTACTTC.

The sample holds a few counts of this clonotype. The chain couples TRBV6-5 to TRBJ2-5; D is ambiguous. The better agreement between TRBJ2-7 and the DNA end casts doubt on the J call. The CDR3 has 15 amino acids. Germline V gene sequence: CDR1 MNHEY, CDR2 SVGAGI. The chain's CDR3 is CASSRRTGMGYEQYF. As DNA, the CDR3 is TGTGCCAGCAGCCGACGGACGGGTATGGGCTACGAGCAGTACTTC.

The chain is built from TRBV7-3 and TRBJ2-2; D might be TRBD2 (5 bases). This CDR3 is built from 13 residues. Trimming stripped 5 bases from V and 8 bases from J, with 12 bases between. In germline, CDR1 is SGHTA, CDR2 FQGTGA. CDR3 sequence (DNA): TGTGCCAGCAGCCGCGGGCGCAGGGGGGAGCTGTTTTTT. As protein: CASSRGRRGELFF. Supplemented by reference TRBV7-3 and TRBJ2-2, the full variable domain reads GAGVSQTPSNKVTEKGKYVELRCDPISGHTALYWYRQSLGQGPEFLIYFQGTGAADDSGLPNDRFFAVRPEGSVSTLKIQRTERGDSAVYLCASSRGRRGELFFGEGSRLTVL.

In DNA, the CDR3 is TGCAGTGCCTCCGGGACTAGCGGAGCCTACGAGCAGTACTTC. Residues: CSASGTSGAYEQYF. V is TRBV20-1 and J is TRBJ2-7; 11 positions agree with TRBD2. The CDR3 runs to 14 residues. Germline V gene data show CDR1 as DFQATT and CDR2 as SNEGSKA (reference sequence). Trimming cost V 6 bases and J 2 bases; bases outside gene matches: 6.

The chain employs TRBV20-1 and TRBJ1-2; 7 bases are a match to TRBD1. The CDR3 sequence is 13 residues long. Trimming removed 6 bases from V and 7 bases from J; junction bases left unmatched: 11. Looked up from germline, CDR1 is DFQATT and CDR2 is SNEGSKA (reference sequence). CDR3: CSANTDRPGGYTF. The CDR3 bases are TGCAGTGCGAACACGGACAGGCCGGGTGGCTACACCTTC.

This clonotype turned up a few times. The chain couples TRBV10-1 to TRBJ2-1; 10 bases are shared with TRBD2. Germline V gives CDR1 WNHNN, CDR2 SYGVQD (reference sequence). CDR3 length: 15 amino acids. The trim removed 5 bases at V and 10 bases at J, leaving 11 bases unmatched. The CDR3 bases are TGCGCCAGCAGTTTACTAGCGGGAAACCGGGAGGAGCAGTTCTTC. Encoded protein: CASSLLAGNREEQFF.

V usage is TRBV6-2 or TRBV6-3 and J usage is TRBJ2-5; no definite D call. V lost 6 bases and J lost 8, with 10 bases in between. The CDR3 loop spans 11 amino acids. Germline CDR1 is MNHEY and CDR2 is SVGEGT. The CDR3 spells CASSLSRTQYF. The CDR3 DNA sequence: TGTGCCAGCAGCCTTAGCCGCACCCAGTACTTC.

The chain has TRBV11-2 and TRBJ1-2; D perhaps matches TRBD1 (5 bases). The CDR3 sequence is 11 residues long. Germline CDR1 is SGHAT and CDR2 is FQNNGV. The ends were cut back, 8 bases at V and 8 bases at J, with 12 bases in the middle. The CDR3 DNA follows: TGTGCCAGCTATGGGGGGACCGGCTACACCTTC. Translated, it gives CASYGGTGYTF.

This CDR3 reads CASSFLSAQEQFF. The CDR3, as DNA: TGCGCCAGCAGCTTCCTTTCGGCGCAGGAGCAGTTCTTC. V usage is TRBV5-1 and J usage is TRBJ2-1; D unclear. Germline assignment: CDR1 SGHRS and CDR2 YFSETQ. This CDR3 spans 13 amino acids. The V and J ends lost 2 bases and 10 bases respectively, with 13 bases between them.

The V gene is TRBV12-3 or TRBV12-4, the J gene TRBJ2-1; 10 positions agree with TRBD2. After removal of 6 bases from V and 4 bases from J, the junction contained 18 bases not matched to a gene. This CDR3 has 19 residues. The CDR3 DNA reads TGTGCCAGCAGCCCCCTAGGCCTAGCGGGAGATCGGAGGTACAATGAGCAGTTCTTC. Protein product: CASSPLGLAGDRRYNEQFF.

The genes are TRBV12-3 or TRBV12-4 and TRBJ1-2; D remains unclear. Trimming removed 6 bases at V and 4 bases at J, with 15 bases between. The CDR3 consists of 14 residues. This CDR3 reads CASRTDGAPYGYTF. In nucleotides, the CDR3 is TGTGCCAGCAGAACGGACGGCGCACCCTATGGCTACACCTTC.

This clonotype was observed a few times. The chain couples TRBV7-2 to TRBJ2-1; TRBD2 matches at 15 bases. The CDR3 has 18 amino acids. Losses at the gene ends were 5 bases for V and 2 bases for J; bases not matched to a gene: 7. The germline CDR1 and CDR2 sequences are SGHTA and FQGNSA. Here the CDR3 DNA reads TGTGCCAGCAGCCGGACTAGCGGGGGGGGGCCTCCCTACAATGAGCAGTTCTTC. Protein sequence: CASSRTSGGGPPYNEQFF. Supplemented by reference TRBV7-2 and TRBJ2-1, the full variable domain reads GAGVSQSPSNKVTEKGKDVELRCDPISGHTALYWYRQSLGQGLEFLIYFQGNSAPDKSGLPSDRFSAERTGGSVSTLTIQRTQQEDSAVYLCASSRTSGGGPPYNEQFFGPGTRLTVL.

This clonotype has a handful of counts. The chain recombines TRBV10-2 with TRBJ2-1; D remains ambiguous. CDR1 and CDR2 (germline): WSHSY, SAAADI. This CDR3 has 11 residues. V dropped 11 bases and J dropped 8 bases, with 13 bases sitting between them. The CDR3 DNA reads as TGCGCCGGCACCCGGTATGATGAGCAGTTCTTC. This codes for CAGTRYDEQFF.